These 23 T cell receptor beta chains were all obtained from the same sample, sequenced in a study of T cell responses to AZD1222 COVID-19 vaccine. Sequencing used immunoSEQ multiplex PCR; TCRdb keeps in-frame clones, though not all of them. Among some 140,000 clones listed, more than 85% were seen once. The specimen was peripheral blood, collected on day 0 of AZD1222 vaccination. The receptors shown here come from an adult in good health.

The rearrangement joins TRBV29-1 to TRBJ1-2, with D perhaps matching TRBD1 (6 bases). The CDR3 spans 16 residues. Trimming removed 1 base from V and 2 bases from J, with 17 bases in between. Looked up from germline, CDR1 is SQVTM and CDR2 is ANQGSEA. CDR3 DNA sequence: TGCAGCGTTGAAGCGGTGAGGGGGAAAGTAAACTATGGCTACACCTTC. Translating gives CSVEAVRGKVNYGYTF.

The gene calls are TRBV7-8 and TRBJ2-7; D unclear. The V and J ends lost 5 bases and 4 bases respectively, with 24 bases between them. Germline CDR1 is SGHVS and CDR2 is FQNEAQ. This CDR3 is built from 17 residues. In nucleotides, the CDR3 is TGTGCCAGCAGCGTGAGCTTAGAGGCCCCCAGAGGATACGAGCAGTACTTC. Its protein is CASSVSLEAPRGYEQYF.

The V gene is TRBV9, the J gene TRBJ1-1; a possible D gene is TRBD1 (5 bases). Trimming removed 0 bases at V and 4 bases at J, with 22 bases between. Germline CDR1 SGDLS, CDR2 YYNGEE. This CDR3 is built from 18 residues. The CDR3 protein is CASSVGGTTYKQGTEAFF. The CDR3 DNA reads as TGTGCCAGCAGCGTAGGGGGGACCACTTATAAGCAAGGCACTGAAGCTTTCTTT.

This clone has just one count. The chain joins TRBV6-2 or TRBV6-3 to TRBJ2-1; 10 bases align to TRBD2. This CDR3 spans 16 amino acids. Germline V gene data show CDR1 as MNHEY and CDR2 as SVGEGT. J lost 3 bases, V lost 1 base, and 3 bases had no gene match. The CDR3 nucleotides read TGTGCCAGCAGTTACTATACTAGCGGGATCTACAATGAGCAGTTCTTC. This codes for CASSYYTSGIYNEQFF.

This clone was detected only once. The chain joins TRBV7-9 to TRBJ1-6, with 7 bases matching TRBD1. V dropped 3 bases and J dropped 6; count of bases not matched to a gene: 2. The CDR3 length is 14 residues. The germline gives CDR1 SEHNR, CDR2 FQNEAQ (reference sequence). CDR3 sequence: CASSFGTVNSPLHF. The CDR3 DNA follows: TGTGCCAGCAGCTTCGGGACAGTTAATTCACCCCTCCACTTT. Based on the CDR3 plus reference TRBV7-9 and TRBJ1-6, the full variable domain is DTGVSQNPRHKITKRGQNVTFRCDPISEHNRLYWYRQTLGQGPEFLTYFQNEAQLEKSRLLSDRFSAERPKGSFSTLEIQRTEQGDSAMYLCASSFGTVNSPLHFGNGTRLTVT.

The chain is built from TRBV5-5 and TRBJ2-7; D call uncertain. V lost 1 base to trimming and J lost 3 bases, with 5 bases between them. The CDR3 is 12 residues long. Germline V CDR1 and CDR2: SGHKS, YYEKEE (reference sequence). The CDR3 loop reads CASSLTGYEQYF. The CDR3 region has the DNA TGTGCCAGCAGCTTGACCGGCTACGAGCAGTACTTC.

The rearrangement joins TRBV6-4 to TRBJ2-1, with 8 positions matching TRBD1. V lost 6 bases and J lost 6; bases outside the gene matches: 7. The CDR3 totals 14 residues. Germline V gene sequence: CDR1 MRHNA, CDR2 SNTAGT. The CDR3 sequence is CASSAGGSSNEQFF. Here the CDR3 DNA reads TGTGCCAGCAGCGCAGGGGGCTCTAGCAATGAGCAGTTCTTC.

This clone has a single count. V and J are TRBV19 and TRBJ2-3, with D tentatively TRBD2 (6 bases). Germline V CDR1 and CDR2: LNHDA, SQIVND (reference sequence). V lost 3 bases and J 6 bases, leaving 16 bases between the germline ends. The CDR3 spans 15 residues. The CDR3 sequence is CASSIGGEPVDTQYF. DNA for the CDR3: TGTGCCAGTAGTATCGGCGGGGAGCCAGTGGATACGCAGTATTTT.

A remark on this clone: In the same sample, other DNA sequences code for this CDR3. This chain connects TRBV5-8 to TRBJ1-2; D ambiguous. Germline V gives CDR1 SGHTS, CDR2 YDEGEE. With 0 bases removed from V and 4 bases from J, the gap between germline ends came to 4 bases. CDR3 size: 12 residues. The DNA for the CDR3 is TGTGCCAGCAGCTTGGGTCCCTATGGCTACACCTTC. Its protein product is CASSLGPYGYTF.

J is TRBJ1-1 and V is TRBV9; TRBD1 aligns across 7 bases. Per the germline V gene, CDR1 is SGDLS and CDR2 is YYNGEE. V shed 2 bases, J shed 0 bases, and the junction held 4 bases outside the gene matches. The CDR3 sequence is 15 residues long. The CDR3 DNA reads TGTGCCAGCAGCGTCGAAACAGGGGTGAACACTGAAGCTTTCTTT. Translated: CASSVETGVNTEAFF. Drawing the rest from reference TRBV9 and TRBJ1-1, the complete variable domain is DSGVTQTPKHLITATGQRVTLRCSPRSGDLSVYWYQQSLDQGLQFLIQYYNGEERAKGNILERFSAQQFPDLHSELNLSSLELGDSALYFCASSVETGVNTEAFFGQGTRLTVV.

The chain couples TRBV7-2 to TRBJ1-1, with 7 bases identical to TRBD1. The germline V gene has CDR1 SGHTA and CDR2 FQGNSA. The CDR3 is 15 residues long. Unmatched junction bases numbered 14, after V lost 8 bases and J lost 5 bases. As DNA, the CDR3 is TGTGCCAGCCGCGGGACAGTCTTGCGAAGTACTGAAGCTTTCTTT. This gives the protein CASRGTVLRSTEAFF.

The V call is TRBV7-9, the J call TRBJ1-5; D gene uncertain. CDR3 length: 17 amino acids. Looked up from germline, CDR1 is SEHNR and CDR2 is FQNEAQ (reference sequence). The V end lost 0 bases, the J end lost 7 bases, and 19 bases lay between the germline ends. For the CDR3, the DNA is TGTGCCAGCAGCTTAGCGGTCGCGAGCGGAGAGAAGCAGCCCCAGCATTTT. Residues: CASSLAVASGEKQPQHF.

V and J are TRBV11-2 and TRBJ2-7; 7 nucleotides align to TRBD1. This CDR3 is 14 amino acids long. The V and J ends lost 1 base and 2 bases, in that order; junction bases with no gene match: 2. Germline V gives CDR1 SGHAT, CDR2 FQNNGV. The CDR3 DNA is TGTGCCAGCAGCTTAGGGACAGGACCCTACGAGCAGTACTTC. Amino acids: CASSLGTGPYEQYF. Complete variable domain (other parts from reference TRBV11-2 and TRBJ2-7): EAGVAQSPRYKIIEKRQSVAFWCNPISGHATLYWYQQILGQGPKLLIQFQNNGVVDDSQLPKDRFSAERLKGVDSTLKIQPAKLEDSAVYLCASSLGTGPYEQYFGPGTRLTVT.

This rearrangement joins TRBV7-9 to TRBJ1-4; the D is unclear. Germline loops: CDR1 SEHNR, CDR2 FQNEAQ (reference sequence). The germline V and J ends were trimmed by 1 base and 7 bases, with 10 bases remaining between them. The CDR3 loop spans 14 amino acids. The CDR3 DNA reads TGTGCCAGCAGCTTAGTTAGTCTCGGTGAAAAACTGTTTTTT. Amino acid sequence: CASSLVSLGEKLFF.

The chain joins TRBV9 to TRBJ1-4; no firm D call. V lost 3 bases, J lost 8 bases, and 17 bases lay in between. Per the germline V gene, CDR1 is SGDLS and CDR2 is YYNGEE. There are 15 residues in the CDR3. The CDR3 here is CASSALGHGGEKLFF. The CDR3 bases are TGTGCCAGCAGCGCCCTCGGTCATGGAGGGGAAAAACTGTTTTTT.

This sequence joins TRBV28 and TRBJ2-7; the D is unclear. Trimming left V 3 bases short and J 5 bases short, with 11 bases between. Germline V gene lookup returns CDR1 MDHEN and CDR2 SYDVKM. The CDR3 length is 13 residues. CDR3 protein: CASSLSMGNEQYF. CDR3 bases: TGTGCCAGCAGTTTGTCGATGGGGAACGAGCAGTACTTC.

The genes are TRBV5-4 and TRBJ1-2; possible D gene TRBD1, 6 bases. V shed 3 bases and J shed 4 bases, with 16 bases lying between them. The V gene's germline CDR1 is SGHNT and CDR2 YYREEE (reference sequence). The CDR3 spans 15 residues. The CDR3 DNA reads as TGTGCCAGCAGCTCCGAAGGGGGAGAACGCTATGGCTACACCTTC. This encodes CASSSEGGERYGYTF.

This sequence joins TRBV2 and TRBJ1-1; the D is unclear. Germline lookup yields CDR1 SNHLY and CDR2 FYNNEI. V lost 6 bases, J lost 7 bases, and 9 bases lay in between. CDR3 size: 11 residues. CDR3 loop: CASSQELEAFF. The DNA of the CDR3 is TGTGCCAGCAGCCAGGAGCTTGAAGCTTTCTTT. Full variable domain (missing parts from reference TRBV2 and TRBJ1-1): EPEVTQTPSHQVTQMGQEVILRCVPISNHLYFYWYRQILGQKVEFLVSFYNNEISEKSEIFDDQFSVERPDGSNFTLKIRSTKLEDSAMYFCASSQELEAFFGQGTRLTVV.

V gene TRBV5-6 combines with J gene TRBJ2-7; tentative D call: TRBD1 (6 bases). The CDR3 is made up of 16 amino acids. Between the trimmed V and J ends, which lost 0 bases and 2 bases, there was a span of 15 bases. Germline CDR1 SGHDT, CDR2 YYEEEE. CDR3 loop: CASSLASGVSAYEQYF. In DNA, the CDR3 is TGTGCCAGCAGCTTGGCGTCAGGGGTCTCGGCCTACGAGCAGTACTTC.

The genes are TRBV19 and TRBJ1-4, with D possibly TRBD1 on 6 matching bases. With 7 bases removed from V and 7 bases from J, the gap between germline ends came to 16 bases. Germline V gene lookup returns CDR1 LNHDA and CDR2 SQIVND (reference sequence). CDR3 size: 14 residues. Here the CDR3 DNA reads TGTGCCAGTACCCCCCGGGGGGCGCGTGAAAAACTGTTTTTT. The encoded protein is CASTPRGAREKLFF.

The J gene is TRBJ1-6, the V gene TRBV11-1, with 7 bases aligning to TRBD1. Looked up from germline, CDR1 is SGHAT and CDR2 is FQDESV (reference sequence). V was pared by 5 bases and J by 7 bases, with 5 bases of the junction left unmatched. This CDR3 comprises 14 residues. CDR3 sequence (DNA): TGTGCCAGCAGCCCGGGACAGAAGAATTCACCCCTCCACTTT. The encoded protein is CASSPGQKNSPLHF.

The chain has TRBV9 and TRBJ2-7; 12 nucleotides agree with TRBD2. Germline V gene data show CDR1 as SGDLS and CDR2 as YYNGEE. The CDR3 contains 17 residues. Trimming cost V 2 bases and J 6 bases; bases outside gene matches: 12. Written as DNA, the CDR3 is TGTGCCAGCAGCGTGGGACTAGCGGGCTCAAAGTCGGGCGAGCAGTACTTC. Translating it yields CASSVGLAGSKSGEQYF. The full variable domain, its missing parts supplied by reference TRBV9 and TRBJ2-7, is DSGVTQTPKHLITATGQRVTLRCSPRSGDLSVYWYQQSLDQGLQFLIQYYNGEERAKGNILERFSAQQFPDLHSELNLSSLELGDSALYFCASSVGLAGSKSGEQYFGPGTRLTVT.

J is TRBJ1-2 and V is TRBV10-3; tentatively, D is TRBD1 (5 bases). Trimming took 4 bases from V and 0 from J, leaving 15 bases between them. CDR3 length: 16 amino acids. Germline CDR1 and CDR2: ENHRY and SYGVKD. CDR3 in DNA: TGTGCCATCAGTGGTGGGGGTTTTGAAGCTAACTATGGCTACACCTTC. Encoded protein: CAISGGGFEANYGYTF.